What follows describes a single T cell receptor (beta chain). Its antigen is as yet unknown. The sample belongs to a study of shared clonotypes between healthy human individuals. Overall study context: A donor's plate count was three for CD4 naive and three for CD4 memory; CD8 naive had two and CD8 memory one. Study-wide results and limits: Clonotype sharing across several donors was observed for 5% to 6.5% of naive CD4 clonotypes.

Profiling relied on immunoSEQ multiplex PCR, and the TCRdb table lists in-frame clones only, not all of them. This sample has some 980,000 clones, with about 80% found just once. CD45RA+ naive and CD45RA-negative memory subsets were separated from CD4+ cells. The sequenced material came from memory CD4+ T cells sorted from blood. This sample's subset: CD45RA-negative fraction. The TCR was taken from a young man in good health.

CDR3 residues: CAIFRDGNTGELFF. CDR3 DNA sequence: TGTGCCATTTTCCGGGACGGTAACACCGGGGAGCTGTTTTTT. The rearrangement uses TRBV6-1 and TRBJ2-2; D might be TRBD1 or TRBD2, each matching 5 bases. CDR3 size: 14 residues. Trimming took 10 bases from V and 2 from J, leaving 14 bases between them. CDR1 and CDR2 (germline): MNHNS, SASEGT.